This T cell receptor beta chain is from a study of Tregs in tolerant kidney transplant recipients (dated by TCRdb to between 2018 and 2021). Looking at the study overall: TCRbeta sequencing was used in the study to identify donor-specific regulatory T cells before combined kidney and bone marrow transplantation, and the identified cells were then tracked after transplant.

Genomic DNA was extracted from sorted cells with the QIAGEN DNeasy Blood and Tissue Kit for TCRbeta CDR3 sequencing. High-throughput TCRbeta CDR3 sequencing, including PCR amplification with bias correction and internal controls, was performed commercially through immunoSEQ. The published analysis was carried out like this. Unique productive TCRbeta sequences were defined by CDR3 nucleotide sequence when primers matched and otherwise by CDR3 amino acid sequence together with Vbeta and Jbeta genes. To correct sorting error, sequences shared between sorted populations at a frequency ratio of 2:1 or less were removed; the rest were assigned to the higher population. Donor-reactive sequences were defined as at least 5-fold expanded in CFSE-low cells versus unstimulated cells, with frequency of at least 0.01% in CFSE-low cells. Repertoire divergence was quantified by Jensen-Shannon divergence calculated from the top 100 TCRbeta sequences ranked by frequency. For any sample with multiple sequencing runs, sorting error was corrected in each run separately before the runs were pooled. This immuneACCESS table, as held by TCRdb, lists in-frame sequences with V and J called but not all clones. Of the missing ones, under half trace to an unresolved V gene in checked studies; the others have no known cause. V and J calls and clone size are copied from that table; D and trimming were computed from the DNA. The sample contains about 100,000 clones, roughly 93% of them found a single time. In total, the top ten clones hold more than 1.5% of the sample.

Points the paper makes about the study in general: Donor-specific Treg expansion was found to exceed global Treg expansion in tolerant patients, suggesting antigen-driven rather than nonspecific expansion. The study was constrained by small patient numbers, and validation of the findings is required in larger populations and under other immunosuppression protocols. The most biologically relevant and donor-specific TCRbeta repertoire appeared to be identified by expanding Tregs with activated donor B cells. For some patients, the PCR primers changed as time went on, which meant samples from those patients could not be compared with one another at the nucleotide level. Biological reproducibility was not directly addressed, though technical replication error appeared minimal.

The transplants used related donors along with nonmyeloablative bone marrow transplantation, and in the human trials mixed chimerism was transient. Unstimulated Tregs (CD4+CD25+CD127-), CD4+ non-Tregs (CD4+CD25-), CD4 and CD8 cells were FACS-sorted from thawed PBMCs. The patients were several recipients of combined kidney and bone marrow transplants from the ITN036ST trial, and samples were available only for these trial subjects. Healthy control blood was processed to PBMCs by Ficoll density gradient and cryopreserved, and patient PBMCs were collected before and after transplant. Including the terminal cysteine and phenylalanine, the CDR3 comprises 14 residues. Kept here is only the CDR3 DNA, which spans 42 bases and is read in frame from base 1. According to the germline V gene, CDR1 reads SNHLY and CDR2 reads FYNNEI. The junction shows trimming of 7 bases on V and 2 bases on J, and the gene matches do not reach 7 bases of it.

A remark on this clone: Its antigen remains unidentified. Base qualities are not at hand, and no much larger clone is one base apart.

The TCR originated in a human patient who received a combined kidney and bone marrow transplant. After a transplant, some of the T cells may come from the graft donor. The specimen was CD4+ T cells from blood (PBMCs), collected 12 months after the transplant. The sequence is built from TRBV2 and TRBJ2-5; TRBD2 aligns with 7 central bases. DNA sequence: TGTGCCAGCATGGGCGGGGGTTTACAAGAGACCCAGTACTTC. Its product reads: CASMGGGLQETQYF.